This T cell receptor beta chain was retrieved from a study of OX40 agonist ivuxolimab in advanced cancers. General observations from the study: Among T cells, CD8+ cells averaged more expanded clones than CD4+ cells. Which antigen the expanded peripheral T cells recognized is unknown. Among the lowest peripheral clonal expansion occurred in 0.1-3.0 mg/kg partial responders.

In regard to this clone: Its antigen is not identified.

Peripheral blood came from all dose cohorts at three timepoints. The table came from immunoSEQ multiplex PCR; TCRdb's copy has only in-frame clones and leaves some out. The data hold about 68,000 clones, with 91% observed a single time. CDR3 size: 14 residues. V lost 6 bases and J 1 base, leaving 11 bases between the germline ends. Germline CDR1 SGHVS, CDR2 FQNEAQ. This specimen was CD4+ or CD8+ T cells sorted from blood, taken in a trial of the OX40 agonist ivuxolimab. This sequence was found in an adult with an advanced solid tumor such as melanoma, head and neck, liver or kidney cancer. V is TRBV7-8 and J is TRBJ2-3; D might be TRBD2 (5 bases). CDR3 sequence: CASSPVLGTDTQYF. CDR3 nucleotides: TGTGCCAGCAGTCCCGTACTAGGCACAGATACGCAGTATTTT.